This T cell receptor beta chain was recorded in a study of response to subunit inactivated influenza vaccine. The CDR3 covers 15 residues. Trimming stripped 2 bases from V and 5 bases from J, with 13 bases between. Germline V gives CDR1 KGHSH, CDR2 LQKENI. A single record per CDR3 protein comes from TCRdb applying MiXCR to the RT-PCR reads. The sample holds 550,000 to 800,000 distinct CDR3 sequences, 11% to 15% seen once. The starting material was PBMCs from blood, obtained roughly 2 weeks before vaccination. The chain has TRBV18 and TRBJ1-5, with a tentative D call TRBD1 (6 bases). This receptor was obtained from a man aged 45-60 years who received an inactivated influenza vaccine. The CDR3 nucleotides are TGTGCCAGCTCACCATACGGGGGGCGAGATCAGCCCCAGCATTTT. As protein: CASSPYGGRDQPQHF.